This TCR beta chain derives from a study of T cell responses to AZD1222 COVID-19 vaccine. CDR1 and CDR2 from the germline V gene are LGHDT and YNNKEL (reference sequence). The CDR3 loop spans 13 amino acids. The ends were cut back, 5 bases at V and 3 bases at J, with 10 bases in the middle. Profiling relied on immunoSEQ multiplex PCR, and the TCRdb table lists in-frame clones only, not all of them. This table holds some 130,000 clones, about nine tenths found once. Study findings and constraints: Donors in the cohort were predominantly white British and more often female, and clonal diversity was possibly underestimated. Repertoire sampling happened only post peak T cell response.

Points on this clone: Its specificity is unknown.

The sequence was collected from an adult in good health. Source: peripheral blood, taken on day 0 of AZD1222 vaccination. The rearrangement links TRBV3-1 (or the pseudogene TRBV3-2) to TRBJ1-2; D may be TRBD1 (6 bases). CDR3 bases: TGTGCCAGCAGCGGGCGGACAGACTATGGCTACACCTTC. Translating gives CASSGRTDYGYTF.